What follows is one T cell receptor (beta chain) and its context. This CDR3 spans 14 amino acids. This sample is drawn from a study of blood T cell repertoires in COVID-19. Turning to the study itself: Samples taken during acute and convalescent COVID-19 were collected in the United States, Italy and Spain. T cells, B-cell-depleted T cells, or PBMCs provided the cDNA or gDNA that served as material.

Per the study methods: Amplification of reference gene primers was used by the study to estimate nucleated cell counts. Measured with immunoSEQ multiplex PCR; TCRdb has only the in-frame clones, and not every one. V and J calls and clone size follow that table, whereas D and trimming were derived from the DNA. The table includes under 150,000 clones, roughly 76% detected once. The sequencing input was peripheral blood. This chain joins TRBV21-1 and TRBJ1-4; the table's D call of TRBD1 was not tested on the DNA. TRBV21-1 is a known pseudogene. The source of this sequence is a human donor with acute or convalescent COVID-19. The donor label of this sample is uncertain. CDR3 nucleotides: TGTGCCAGGACAGGGGGCTTTGGCGTGCGAAAACTGTTTTTT. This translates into CARTGGFGVRKLFF.